The T cell receptor (beta chain) under discussion was sequenced for a study of blood T cell repertoires in COVID-19. Study context: PBMCs, B-cell-depleted T cells, or T cells were the source of the cDNA or gDNA that made up the material.

Method: immunoSEQ multiplex PCR; TCRdb's copy keeps in-frame clones and lacks some. Seen here are some 190,000 clones, 70% to 85% observed once, and the top ten hold about 3.5%. Trimming left V 9 bases short and J 6 bases short, with 17 bases between. There are 14 residues in the CDR3. The germline V gene has CDR1 MNHEY and CDR2 SVGAGI. Study members were between roughly 18 and 100 years old and lived in approximately 25 US regions. What the recovered Cohort 3 donors had was two negative PCRs, clearance, or symptom resolution. This clone turned up a few times. Sequencing was performed on PBMCs or T cells enriched from blood (not recorded which). The receptor's source is a woman aged 30 to 39 who had recovered from COVID-19. The chain combines TRBV6-5 with TRBJ2-2, with D possibly being TRBD1 (5 bases). CDR3 loop: CASWWSRVAGELFF. The CDR3 bases are TGTGCCAGTTGGTGGTCCAGGGTGGCCGGGGAGCTGTTTTTT.